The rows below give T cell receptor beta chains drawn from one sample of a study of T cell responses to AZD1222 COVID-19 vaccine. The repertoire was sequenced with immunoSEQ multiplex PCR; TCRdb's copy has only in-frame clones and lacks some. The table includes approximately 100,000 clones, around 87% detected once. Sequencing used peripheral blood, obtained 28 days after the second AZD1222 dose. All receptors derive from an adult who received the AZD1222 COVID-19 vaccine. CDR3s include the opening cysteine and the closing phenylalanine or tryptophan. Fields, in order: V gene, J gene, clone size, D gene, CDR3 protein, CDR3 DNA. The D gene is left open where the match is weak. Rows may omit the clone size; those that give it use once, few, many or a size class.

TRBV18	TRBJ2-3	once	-	CASSPTGPPSDTQYF	TGTGCCAGCTCACCAACGGGACCCCCATCGGATACGCAGTATTTT
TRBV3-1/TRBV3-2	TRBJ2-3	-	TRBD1	CASSPDRVGYTQYF	TGTGCCAGCAGCCCCGACAGGGTTGGGTATACGCAGTATTTT
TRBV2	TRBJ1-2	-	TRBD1	CASSVEGTGRNYGYTF	TGTGCCAGCAGTGTGGAAGGGACAGGGCGAAACTATGGCTACACCTTC
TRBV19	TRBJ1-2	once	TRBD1	CASSTTLTGIDYGYTF	TGTGCCAGTAGTACGACTCTGACAGGGATTGACTATGGCTACACCTTC
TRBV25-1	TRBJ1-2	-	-	CASSELGGNYGYTF	TGTGCCAGCAGTGAATTGGGCGGGAACTATGGCTACACCTTC
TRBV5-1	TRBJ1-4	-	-	CASSPRGDATNEKLFF	TGCGCCAGCAGCCCTCGAGGGGATGCAACTAATGAAAAACTGTTTTTT
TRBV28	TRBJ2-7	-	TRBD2	CASRSTGTSGRATYEQYF	TGTGCCAGCAGATCAACCGGGACTAGCGGGAGGGCCACGTACGAGCAGTACTTC
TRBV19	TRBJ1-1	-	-	CASSITVNTEAFF	TGTGCCAGTAGTATTACAGTGAACACTGAAGCTTTCTTT
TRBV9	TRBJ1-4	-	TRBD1	CASSPQRDRRGKLFF	TGTGCCAGCAGCCCCCAGAGGGACAGAAGGGGAAAACTGTTTTTT
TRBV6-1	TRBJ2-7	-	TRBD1	CASSEAVTGVVYEQYF	TGTGCCAGCAGTGAAGCGGTGACAGGGGTTGTCTACGAGCAGTACTTC
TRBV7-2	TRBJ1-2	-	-	CASSLAGVYGYTF	TGTGCCAGCAGCTTGGCAGGGGTCTATGGCTACACCTTC
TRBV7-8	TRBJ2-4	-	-	CASSFSSPPGLDIQYF	TGTGCCAGCAGCTTCTCTTCCCCGCCAGGATTGGACATTCAGTACTTC
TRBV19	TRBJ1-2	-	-	CASTPRGAFYGYTF	TGTGCCAGTACCCCACGGGGCGCCTTCTATGGCTACACCTTC
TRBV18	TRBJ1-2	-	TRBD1	CASSPLRDRGERGYTF	TGTGCCAGCTCACCACTCCGGGACAGGGGGGAACGTGGCTACACCTTC
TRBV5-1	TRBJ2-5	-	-	CASSSNLHSEETQYF	TGCGCCAGCAGCTCCAACCTACACTCGGAAGAGACCCAGTACTTC
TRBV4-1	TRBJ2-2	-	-	CASSQGKGDTGELFF	TGCGCCAGCAGCCAAGGGAAGGGGGACACCGGGGAGCTGTTTTTT
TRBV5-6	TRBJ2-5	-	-	CASSLQETQYF	TGTGCCAGCAGCCTGCAAGAGACCCAGTACTTC
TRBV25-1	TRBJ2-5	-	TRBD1	CASSRDSPYQETQYF	TGTGCCAGCAGTCGGGACAGCCCGTACCAAGAGACCCAGTACTTC
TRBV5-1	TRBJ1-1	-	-	CASSLAGILNTEAFF	TGCGCCAGCAGCTTGGCCGGGATATTGAACACTGAAGCTTTCTTT
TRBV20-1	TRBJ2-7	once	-	CRITREQYF	TGCAGAATAACCCGGGAGCAGTACTTC
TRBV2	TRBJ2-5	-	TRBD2	CASGLAGGQETQYF	TGTGCCAGCGGTTTAGCGGGGGGCCAAGAGACCCAGTACTTC
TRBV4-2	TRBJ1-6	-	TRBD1	CASSQDLSGTGFSPLHF	TGTGCCAGCAGCCAAGATCTTTCCGGGACAGGTTTCTCACCCCTCCACTTT
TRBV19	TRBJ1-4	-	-	CASSILATNEKLFF	TGTGCCAGTAGTATACTGGCAACTAATGAAAAACTGTTTTTT
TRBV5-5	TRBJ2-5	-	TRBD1	CASSLDGTGGETQYF	TGTGCCAGCAGCTTGGATGGGACAGGGGGGGAGACCCAGTACTTC
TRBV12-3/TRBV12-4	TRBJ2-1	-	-	CASTQEREQFF	TGTGCCAGCACCCAGGAACGTGAGCAGTTCTTC
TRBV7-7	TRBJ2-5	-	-	CASSLKGQLEETQYF	TGTGCTAGCAGCTTAAAGGGGCAGTTAGAAGAGACCCAGTACTTC
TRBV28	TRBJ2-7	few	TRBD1	CASSDTGTESYEQYF	TGTGCCAGCAGCGACACCGGGACAGAGAGCTACGAGCAGTACTTC
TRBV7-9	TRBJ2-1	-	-	CASSLSGINEQFF	TGTGCCAGCAGCTTATCCGGGATCAATGAGCAGTTCTTC
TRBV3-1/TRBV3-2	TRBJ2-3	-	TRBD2	CASSQGEREWTDTQYF	TGTGCCAGCAGCCAAGGGGAGCGGGAGTGGACAGATACGCAGTATTTT
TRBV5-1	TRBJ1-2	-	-	CASSRDLGYGYTF	TGCGCCAGCAGTAGGGACCTAGGTTATGGCTACACCTTC
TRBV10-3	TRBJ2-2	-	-	CAIRDATGELFF	TGTGCCATCAGGGACGCCACCGGGGAGCTGTTTTTT
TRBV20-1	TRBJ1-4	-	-	CSASAGLEEKLFF	TGCAGTGCTAGTGCCGGGCTTGAGGAAAAACTGTTTTTT
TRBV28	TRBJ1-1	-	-	CASSFRAANTEAFF	TGTGCCAGCAGTTTCCGGGCAGCGAACACTGAAGCTTTCTTT
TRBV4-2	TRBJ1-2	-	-	CASSQEVRASNYGYTF	TGTGCCAGCAGCCAAGAGGTCCGGGCTTCGAACTATGGCTACACCTTC
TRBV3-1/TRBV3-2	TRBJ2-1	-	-	CASSQDRGANNEQFF	TGTGCCAGCAGCCAAGATCGCGGGGCGAACAATGAGCAGTTCTTC
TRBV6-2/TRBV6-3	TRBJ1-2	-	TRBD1	CASSWTGPTYGYTF	TGTGCCAGCAGCTGGACAGGGCCCACCTATGGCTACACCTTC
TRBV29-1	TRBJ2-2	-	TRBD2	CSVPAGTTHTGELFF	TGCAGCGTTCCCGCCGGGACTACCCACACCGGGGAGCTGTTTTTT
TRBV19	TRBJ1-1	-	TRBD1	CASSAYGQGITEAFF	TGTGCCAGTAGTGCCTACGGACAGGGGATCACTGAAGCTTTCTTT
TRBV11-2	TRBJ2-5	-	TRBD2	CASSSGTSGSGSETQYF	TGTGCCAGCAGCTCCGGGACTAGCGGGAGTGGATCAGAGACCCAGTACTTC
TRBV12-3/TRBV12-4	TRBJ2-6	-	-	CASRQSGANVLTF	TGTGCCAGCAGGCAATCTGGGGCCAACGTCCTGACTTTC
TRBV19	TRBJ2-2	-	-	CASSIGDRTTGELFF	TGTGCCAGTAGTATAGGAGACAGGACTACCGGGGAGCTGTTTTTT
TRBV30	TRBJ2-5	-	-	CAWSRQGRAETQYF	TGTGCCTGGAGTCGTCAGGGGAGGGCAGAGACCCAGTACTTC
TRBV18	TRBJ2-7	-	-	CASSPIAGSSYEQYF	TGTGCCAGCTCACCGATCGCGGGTAGCTCCTACGAGCAGTACTTC
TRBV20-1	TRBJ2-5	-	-	CSASFGPETQYF	TGCAGTGCTAGTTTTGGACCAGAGACCCAGTACTTC
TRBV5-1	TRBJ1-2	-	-	CASSTGLYGYTF	TGCGCCAGCTCCACAGGACTTTATGGCTACACCTTC
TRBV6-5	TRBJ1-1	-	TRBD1	CASTSGGNTEAFF	TGTGCCAGCACCTCAGGGGGGAACACTGAAGCTTTCTTT
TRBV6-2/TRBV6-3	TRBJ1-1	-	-	CASSQGSEWTEAFF	TGTGCCAGCAGCCAGGGGTCGGAGTGGACTGAAGCTTTCTTT
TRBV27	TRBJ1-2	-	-	CASSPSEGSLGGYTF	TGTGCCAGCAGTCCTTCGGAGGGGTCTCTGGGTGGCTACACCTTC
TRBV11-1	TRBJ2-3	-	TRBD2	CASSLMGLASTDTQYF	TGTGCCAGCAGCTTAATGGGACTAGCTAGCACAGATACGCAGTATTTT
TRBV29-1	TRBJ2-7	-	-	CSVLTGAYEQYF	TGCAGCGTGCTGACAGGAGCCTACGAGCAGTACTTC
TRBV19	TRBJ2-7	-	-	CASSQSTGPYEQYF	TGTGCCAGTAGTCAAAGCACAGGGCCCTACGAGCAGTACTTC
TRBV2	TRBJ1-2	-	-	CASSEAGNVRNGYTF	TGTGCCAGCAGTGAAGCGGGGAACGTTAGAAATGGCTACACCTTC
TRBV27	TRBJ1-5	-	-	CASTNPLFSNQPQHF	TGTGCCAGCACCAACCCCCTCTTTAGCAATCAGCCCCAGCATTTT
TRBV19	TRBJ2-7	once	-	CASSSRAQARYEQYF	TGTGCCAGTAGCTCCCGCGCCCAGGCTAGGTACGAGCAGTACTTC
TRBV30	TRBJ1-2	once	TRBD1	CAWMTGGWYGYTF	TGTGCCTGGATGACAGGGGGCTGGTATGGCTACACCTTC
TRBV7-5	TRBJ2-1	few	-	CARSSRTAYNEQFF	TGTGCCAGAAGCTCCCGGACAGCCTACAATGAGCAGTTCTTC
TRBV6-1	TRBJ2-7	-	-	CASSEYEQYF	TGTGCCAGCAGTGAGTACGAGCAGTACTTC
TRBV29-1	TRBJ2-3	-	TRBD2	CSVEGLAGGSTDTQYF	TGCAGCGTTGAAGGACTAGCGGGGGGTAGCACAGATACGCAGTATTTT
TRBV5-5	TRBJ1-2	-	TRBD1	CASSLGQGDPNYGYTF	TGTGCCAGCAGCTTGGGCCAGGGGGATCCTAACTATGGCTACACCTTC